This T cell receptor (beta chain) was identified during a study of human versus mouse CDR3 diversity and MHC coevolution (dated by TCRdb to between 2016 and 2019). General notes on the study: The immunoSEQ assay was reported to detect one in 200,000 T cells and to minimize multiplex PCR amplification bias. The human cohort was made up of three healthy volunteer blood donors, who at collection were aged 30 to 40, 40 to 50 and 60 to 69, one donor in each range. Across the mouse and human samples, each sample yielded between 0.6 x 10^7 and 1.6 x 10^7 valid reads. Human naive CD4 T cell repertoires served as a reference for TCR selection on multiple MHC II alleles, compared against human-TCR-locus transgenic mice with single MHC II. Overall study outcomes, separate from this receptor: On average, humans had more CDR3 deletions and insertions than mice, indicating greater exonuclease and TdT activity. The largest TCR beta repertoire according to iCHAO1 estimates belonged to humans, at roughly 1.6 million clonotypes, a result attributed likely to selection by multiple MHC II molecules. The lowest clonal inequality scores among all compared groups were observed in most of the three human donors. Repertoire diversity was not regarded as directly comparable between humans and mice because human T cells were selected on several MHC II alleles.

CDR1 and CDR2 are read off the germline V gene as SQVTM and ANQGSEA. The germline V end is reduced by 5 bases and the J end by 7 bases; junction bases left unmatched: 11. The CDR3 spans 13 residues, from the cysteine through the phenylalanine. Of the read, only the CDR3 DNA is kept; its 39 bases are in frame from base 1. The QIAGEN blood and tissue kit was used to extract genomic DNA from sorted cells, and the DNA was quantified on a NanoDrop 1000. TCR alpha and beta chains were deep sequenced and quantified on the immunoSEQ platform using multiplex PCR of genomic DNA. From the authors' description of their analysis: IMGT gene and region definitions were used to annotate TCR sequences. As a stand-in for the preselection repertoire, out-of-frame rearrangements were used and set against in-frame clonotypes. The iCHAO1 estimator provided with the immunoSEQ platform was used to estimate repertoire size. A Gini index, which is based on the Lorenz curve, was applied to in-frame amino acid clonotypes to measure clonal inequality. The intersect function of the R package tcR was used to count shared clonotypes, and the Jaccard index was used to score similarity. Frequencies of V, J and V-J usage were subjected to principal component analysis with the R prcomp function, without normalization. The table was pulled from immuneACCESS by TCRdb, which kept in-frame rearrangements only. Such tables lose some clones; where checked, under half of the loss comes from unresolved V genes, and the rest has no known cause. V and J calls and clone size are given by that table; D and trimming were obtained from the DNA. In all, the sample holds about 77,000 clones, and about 90% of those were seen once. The ten largest clonotypes hold less than 0.19% of the sample.

Comments on this clone: Its antigen remains unidentified. Nothing much larger sits one base from this clone, and base qualities are not available.

Fluorescence-activated cell sorting was used to pull naive CD4 T cells, meaning cells that were CD45RO-negative and CD62L-positive, out of the PBMCs. From each donor, about 48 ml of fresh peripheral blood was taken, and Ficoll density centrifugation was then used to isolate PBMCs. Cell sorting was carried out on a FACSAria III instrument, and a purity above 95% was achieved for all samples. This chain is built from TRBV29-1 and TRBJ2-7; the central 7 bases match TRBD1. The receptor comes from a person aged 30 to 69 in good health. The source material was naive CD4+ T cells from blood. The meaning of the sample's cell subset or site label: CD45RO-negative CD62L-positive naive CD4 T cells. In nucleotide form, the sequence is TGCAGCGTTCTCGACAGGGCCCCTTTGGAGCAGTACTTC. This gives the protein CSVLDRAPLEQYF.